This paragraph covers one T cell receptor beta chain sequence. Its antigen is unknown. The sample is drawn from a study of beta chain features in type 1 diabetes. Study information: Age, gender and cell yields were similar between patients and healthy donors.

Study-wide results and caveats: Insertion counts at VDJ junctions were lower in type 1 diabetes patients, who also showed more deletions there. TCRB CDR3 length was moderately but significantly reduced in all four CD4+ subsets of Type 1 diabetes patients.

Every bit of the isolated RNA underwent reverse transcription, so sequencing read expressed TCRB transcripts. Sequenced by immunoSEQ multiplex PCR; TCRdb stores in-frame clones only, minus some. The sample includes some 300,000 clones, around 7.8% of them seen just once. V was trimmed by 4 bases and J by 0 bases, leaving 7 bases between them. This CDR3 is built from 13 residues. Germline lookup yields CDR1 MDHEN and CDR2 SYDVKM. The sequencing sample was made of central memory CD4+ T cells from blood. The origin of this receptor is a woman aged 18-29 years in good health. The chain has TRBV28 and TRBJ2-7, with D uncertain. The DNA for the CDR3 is TGTGCCAGCAGTTCTGACCGCTCCTACGAGCAGTACGTC. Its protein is CASSSDRSYEQYV.